These 12 T cell receptor beta chains were sequenced from one sample in a study of blood T cell repertoires in COVID-19. Sequencing was performed with immunoSEQ multiplex PCR; in TCRdb, only in-frame clones are kept and a portion is missing. Of roughly 220,000 clones listed, around 86% are singletons. The sequencing input was peripheral blood. The receptors come from a man aged 25 to 45 who had recovered from COVID-19.

The rearrangement uses TRBV19 and TRBJ1-1, with 10 nucleotides matching TRBD1. V shed 0 bases and J 0 bases; nucleotides not matched to a gene: 4. Per germline, CDR1 LNHDA and CDR2 SQIVND (reference sequence). The CDR3 is 17 amino acids. CDR3 DNA sequence: TGTGCCAGTAGTATAGAACCGGGACAGGGGATGAACACTGAAGCTTTCTTT. Residues: CASSIEPGQGMNTEAFF.

The chain is built from TRBV7-9 and TRBJ2-3; tentative D call: TRBD1 (6 bases). Trimming shortened V by 11 bases and J by 2 bases, and 17 bases separated the two germline ends. The CDR3 totals 14 residues. Germline V gives CDR1 SEHNR, CDR2 FQNEAQ (reference sequence). This chain's CDR3 is CAVGPSGHTDTQYF. The CDR3, as DNA: TGTGCCGTTGGACCTTCGGGACACACAGATACGCAGTATTTT.

V and J are TRBV6-2 or TRBV6-3 and TRBJ2-3; a possible D gene is TRBD1 (5 bases). The CDR3 length is 15 residues. In germline, CDR1 is MNHEY, CDR2 SVGEGT. The ends were cut back, 2 bases at V and 0 bases at J, with 9 bases in the middle. The CDR3 DNA reads TGTGCCAGCAGTTACGGACACTCTAGCACAGATACGCAGTATTTT. Its translation is CASSYGHSSTDTQYF.

The V gene is TRBV4-1, the J gene TRBJ1-2, with 7 bases that match TRBD1. CDR1 and CDR2 (germline): MGHRA, YSYEKL. The CDR3 consists of 14 residues. V lost 8 bases to trimming and J lost 7 bases; unmatched junction nucleotides: 13. In DNA, the CDR3 is TGCGCCAGCTTACCCCCCCCACAGGGGCTTGGCTACACCTTC. It encodes CASLPPPQGLGYTF.

This clone was recorded once. V is TRBV6-4 and J is TRBJ2-2; 8 nucleotides match TRBD1. V shed 2 bases and J 2 bases; nucleotides not matched to a gene: 4. Germline loops: CDR1 MRHNA, CDR2 SNTAGT. The CDR3 contains 16 residues. The CDR3 bases are TGTGCCAGCAGTGACGTAGGACAGGGAAACACCGGGGAGCTGTTTTTT. This gives the protein CASSDVGQGNTGELFF.

This clone was observed a handful of times. The chain carries TRBV11-3 and TRBJ2-5, with D perhaps TRBD2 (5 bases). CDR1 and CDR2 from the germline V gene are SGHNT and YENEEA. The CDR3 length is 14 residues. The germline V and J ends were trimmed by 1 base and 5 bases, with 11 bases remaining between them. CDR3 DNA sequence: TGTGCCAGCAGCTTAGGCGGCAGAGGGGAGACCCAGTACTTC. The encoded protein is CASSLGGRGETQYF.

This chain links TRBV5-1 with TRBJ1-1; D is perhaps TRBD1 (5 bases). V lost 3 bases to trimming and J lost 6 bases, with 12 bases between them. Germline V gene data show CDR1 as SGHRS and CDR2 as YFSETQ. This CDR3 spans 13 amino acids. The CDR3 protein is CASSSARGPEAFF. The CDR3, as DNA: TGCGCCAGCAGCTCTGCTAGGGGCCCTGAAGCTTTCTTT.

The chain couples TRBV5-1 to TRBJ1-1, with D possibly being TRBD1 (5 bases). CDR1 is SGHRS, CDR2 YFSETQ, per germline. This CDR3 has 14 residues. The germline V and J ends were trimmed by 4 bases and 0 bases, with 10 bases remaining between them. CDR3 region: CASSVQVMNTEAFF. CDR3 DNA sequence: TGCGCCAGCAGCGTACAGGTCATGAACACTGAAGCTTTCTTT.

The chain couples TRBV7-2 to TRBJ2-5; D is perhaps TRBD2 (5 bases). The germline V gene has CDR1 SGHTA and CDR2 FQGNSA. The CDR3 length is 15 residues. V was clipped by 1 base and J by 3 bases, with 12 bases between them. The DNA of the CDR3 is TGTGCCAGCAGCTTAGTTCTGTGGGGAGAAGAGACCCAGTACTTC. It specifies CASSLVLWGEETQYF. The whole variable domain, filled in from reference TRBV7-2 and TRBJ2-5, reads GAGVSQSPSNKVTEKGKDVELRCDPISGHTALYWYRQSLGQGLEFLIYFQGNSAPDKSGLPSDRFSAERTGGSVSTLTIQRTQQEDSAVYLCASSLVLWGEETQYFGPGTRLLVL.

The chain links TRBV4-1 to TRBJ2-7; a possible D gene is TRBD1 (6 bases). The CDR3 spans 14 residues. Trimming shortened V by 3 bases and J by 3 bases, and 12 bases separated the two germline ends. Germline values: CDR1 MGHRA, CDR2 YSYEKL. As DNA, the CDR3 is TGCGCCAGCAGCCACGGTCGCAGGGGCTACGAGCAGTACTTC. Translating it yields CASSHGRRGYEQYF.

This clone was counted between two and nine times. The chain joins TRBV5-1 to TRBJ2-1; a weak D match, TRBD2 (7 bases). V gave up 1 base and J gave up 8 bases, with 16 bases separating them. CDR1 SGHRS and CDR2 YFSETQ come from the germline V gene. The CDR3 length is 15 residues. The CDR3 is CASSLRGGAVDEQFF. DNA of the CDR3: TGCGCCAGCAGCTTGAGGGGGGGCGCGGTGGATGAGCAGTTCTTC. Supplemented by reference TRBV5-1 and TRBJ2-1, the full variable domain reads KAGVTQTPRYLIKTRGQQVTLSCSPISGHRSVSWYQQTPGQGLQFLFEYFSETQRNKGNFPGRFSGRQFSNSRSEMNVSTLELGDSALYLCASSLRGGAVDEQFFGPGTRLTVL.

The chain links TRBV12-3 or TRBV12-4 to TRBJ2-3; TRBD2 is a possible D gene (5 bases). Trimming removed 10 bases at V and 1 base at J, with 9 bases between. The CDR3 is made up of 12 amino acids. CDR3 protein: CATLGGTDTQYF. CDR3 DNA sequence: TGTGCCACCCTCGGGGGCACAGATACGCAGTATTTT.